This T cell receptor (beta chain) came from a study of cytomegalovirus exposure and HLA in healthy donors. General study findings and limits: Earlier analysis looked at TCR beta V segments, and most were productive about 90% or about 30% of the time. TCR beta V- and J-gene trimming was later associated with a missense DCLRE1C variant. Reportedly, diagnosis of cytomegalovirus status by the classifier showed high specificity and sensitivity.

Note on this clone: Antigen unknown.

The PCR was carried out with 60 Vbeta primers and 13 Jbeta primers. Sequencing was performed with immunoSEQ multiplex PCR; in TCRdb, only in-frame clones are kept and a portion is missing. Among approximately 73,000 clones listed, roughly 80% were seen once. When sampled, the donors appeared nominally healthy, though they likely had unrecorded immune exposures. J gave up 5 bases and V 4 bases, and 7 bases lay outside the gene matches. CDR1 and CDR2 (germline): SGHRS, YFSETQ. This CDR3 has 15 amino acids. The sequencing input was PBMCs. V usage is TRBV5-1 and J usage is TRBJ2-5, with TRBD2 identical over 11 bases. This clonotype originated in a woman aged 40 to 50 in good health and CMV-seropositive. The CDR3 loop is CASSIAGGPQETQYF. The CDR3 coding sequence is TGCGCCAGCAGCATAGCGGGGGGGCCGCAGGAGACCCAGTACTTC.